This T cell receptor beta chain derives from a study of T cell changes during pregnancy in multiple sclerosis. TCRdb's table, derived via immunoSEQ multiplex PCR, lists solely in-frame clones and lacks some. This table has 60,000 to 65,000 clones, 92% appearing once. The germline CDR1 and CDR2 sequences are MNHEY and SVGAGI. V was clipped by 2 bases and J by 2 bases; unmatched bases: 3. The length of the CDR3 is 15 residues. There are a few counts of this clone. The TCR was taken from a female donor with multiple sclerosis, enrolled in a pregnancy study. The chain uses TRBV6-5 and TRBJ2-3; 8 bases line up with TRBD2. The sample was peripheral blood, taken in the first trimester of pregnancy. The chain's CDR3 is CASSYGGRYTDTQYF. The CDR3 DNA reads TGTGCCAGCAGTTACGGCGGGAGGTACACAGATACGCAGTATTTT.